Included here is one T cell receptor (beta chain) sequence, with context. The data were obtained in a study of PD-1 blockade in classical Hodgkin lymphoma. Described time point: cycle 4 day 1 (C4D1), after five to seven weeks of nivolumab. Autologous stem cell transplantation was followed by relapse in every patient, and brentuximab vedotin exposure varied. TCRdb keeps only in-frame clones here, not all; method: immunoSEQ multiplex PCR. The sample includes 50,000 to 65,000 clones, about 90% of them seen just once. Trimming removed 8 bases at V and 7 bases at J, with 10 bases between. CDR1 and CDR2 (germline): LNHDA, SQIVND (reference sequence). The CDR3 is 11 amino acids.

The source is a human donor with classical Hodgkin lymphoma. V usage is TRBV19 and J usage is TRBJ2-3; tentative D call: TRBD1 (6 bases). Specimen: peripheral blood mononuclear cells (PBMCs), collected before the fourth cycle of nivolumab. The CDR3: CASRDTHTQYF. For the CDR3, the DNA is TGTGCCAGTCGGGACACCCATACGCAGTATTTT.